What follows is one T cell receptor beta chain and its context. V lost 0 bases and J lost 8, with 11 bases in between. CDR1 MNHEY and CDR2 SVGAGI come from the germline V gene. The CDR3 is 15 amino acids. The data are from a study of blood T cell repertoires in COVID-19. The overall study: Spain, Italy and the United States supplied samples that represented acute and convalescent COVID-19. Sources were T cells, B-cell-depleted T cells, or PBMCs; the material itself was cDNA or gDNA.

As originally analysed: Reference gene primer amplification gave nucleated cell count estimates. The table came from immunoSEQ multiplex PCR; TCRdb's copy has only in-frame clones and leaves some out. V and J calls plus clone size are reproduced from that table; the DNA served to infer D and trimming. The sample carries fewer than 200,000 clones, 89% recorded once. This chain links TRBV6-5 with TRBJ1-6; a weak D match, TRBD1 (5 bases). The clonotype was recovered from a man aged 18 to 30 who had recovered from COVID-19. The sequenced sample consisted of peripheral blood. CDR3 region: CASSYSGTPYSPLHF. DNA for the CDR3: TGTGCCAGCAGTTACTCGGGGACTCCTTATTCACCCCTCCACTTT.